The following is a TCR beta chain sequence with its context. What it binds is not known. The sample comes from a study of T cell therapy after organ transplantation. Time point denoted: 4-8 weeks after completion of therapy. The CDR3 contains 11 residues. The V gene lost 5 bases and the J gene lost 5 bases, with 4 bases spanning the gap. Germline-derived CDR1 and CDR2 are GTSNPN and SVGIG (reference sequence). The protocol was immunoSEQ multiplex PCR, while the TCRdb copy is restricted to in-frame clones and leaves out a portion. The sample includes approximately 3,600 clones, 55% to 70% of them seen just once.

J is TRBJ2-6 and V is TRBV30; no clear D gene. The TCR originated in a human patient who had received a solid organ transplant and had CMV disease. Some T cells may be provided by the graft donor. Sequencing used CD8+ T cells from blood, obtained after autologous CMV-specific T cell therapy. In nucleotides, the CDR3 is TGTGCCTGGGAGAGGGCCAACGTCCTGACTTTC. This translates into CAWERANVLTF.